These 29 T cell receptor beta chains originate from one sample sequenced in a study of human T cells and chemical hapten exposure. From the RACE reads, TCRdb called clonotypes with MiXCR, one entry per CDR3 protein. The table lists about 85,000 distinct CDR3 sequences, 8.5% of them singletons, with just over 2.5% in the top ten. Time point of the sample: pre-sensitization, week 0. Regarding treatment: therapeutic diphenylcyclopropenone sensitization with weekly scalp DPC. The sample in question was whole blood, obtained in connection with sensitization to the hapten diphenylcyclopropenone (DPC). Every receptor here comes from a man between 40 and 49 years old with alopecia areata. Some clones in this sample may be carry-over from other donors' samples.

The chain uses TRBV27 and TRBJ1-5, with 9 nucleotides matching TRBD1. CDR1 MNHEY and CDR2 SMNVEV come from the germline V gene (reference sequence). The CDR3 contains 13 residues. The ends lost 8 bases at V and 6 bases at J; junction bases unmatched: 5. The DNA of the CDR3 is TGTGCCAGCCGGGACAGGGTGAGTCAGCCCCAGCATTTT. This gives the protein CASRDRVSQPQHF.

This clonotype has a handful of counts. In DNA form, the CDR3 reads TGTGCCAGCAGTTCCCTAGGCACCCCCTACGAGCAGTACGTC. It is translated as CASSSLGTPYEQYV. The chain couples TRBV6-2 or TRBV6-3 to TRBJ2-7, with unresolved D. V was cut by 4 bases and J by 2 bases, with 12 bases left in between. CDR3 length equals 14 residues. From germline, CDR1 is MNHEY and CDR2 SVGEGT.

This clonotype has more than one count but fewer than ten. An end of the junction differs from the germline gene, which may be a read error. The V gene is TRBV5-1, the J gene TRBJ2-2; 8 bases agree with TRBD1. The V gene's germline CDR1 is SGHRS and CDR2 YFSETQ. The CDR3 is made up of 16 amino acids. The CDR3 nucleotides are TGCGCCAGCACCTTGACAGGGGACACGAACACCGGGGAGCTGTTTTTT. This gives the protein CASTLTGDTNTGELFF.

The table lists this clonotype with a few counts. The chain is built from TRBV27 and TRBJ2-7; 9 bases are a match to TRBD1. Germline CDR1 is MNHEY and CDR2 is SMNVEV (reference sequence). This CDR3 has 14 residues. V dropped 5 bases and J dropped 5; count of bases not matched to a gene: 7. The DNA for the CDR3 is TGTGCCAGCAGTAAAGGGACAGGGTGGGACGAGCAGTACTTC. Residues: CASSKGTGWDEQYF.

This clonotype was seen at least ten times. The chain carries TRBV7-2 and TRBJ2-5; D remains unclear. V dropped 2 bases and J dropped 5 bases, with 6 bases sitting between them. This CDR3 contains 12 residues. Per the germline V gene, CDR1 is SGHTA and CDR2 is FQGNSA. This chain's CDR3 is CASSLSRETQYF. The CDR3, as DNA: TGTGCCAGCAGCTTAAGTCGGGAGACCCAGTACTTC.

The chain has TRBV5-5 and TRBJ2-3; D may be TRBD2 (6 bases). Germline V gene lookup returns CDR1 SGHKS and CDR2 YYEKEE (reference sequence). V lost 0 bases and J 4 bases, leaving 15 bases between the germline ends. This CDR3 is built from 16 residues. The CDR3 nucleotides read TGTGCCAGCAGCTTGGGGGACTTTAGCGTCGCAGATACGCAGTATTTT. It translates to CASSLGDFSVADTQYF.

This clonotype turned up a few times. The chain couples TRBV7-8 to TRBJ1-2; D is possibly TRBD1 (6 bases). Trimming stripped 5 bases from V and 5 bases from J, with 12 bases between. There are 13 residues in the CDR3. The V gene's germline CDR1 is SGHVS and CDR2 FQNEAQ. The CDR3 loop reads CASSPGEAYGYTF. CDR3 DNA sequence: TGTGCCAGCAGCCCAGGGGAGGCGTATGGCTACACCTTC.

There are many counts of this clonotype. As DNA, the CDR3 is TGCAGCGTTCAGACAGGCCTTGGCGCTGAAGCTTTCTTT. The encoded protein is CSVQTGLGAEAFF. The chain employs TRBV29-1 and TRBJ1-1, with D tentatively TRBD1 (6 bases). V dropped 5 bases and J dropped 6 bases, with 16 bases sitting between them. CDR1 and CDR2 (germline): SQVTM, ANQGSEA. This CDR3 region has 13 residues.

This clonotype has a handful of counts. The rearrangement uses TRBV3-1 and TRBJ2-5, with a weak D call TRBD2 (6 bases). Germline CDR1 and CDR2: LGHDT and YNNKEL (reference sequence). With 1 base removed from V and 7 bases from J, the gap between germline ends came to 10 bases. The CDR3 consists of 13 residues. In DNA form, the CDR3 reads TGTGCCAGCAGCCAAGTCGACGGGGGGACCCAGTACTTC. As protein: CASSQVDGGTQYF.

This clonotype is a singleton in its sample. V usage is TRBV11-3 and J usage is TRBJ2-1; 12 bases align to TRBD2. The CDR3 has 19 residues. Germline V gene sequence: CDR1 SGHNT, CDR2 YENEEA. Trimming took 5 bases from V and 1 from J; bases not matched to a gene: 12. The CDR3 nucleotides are TGTGCCAGCAGCCCCCGGCTAGCGGGGGGGGTGATTTCCTACAATGAGCAGTTCTTC. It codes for CASSPRLAGGVISYNEQFF.

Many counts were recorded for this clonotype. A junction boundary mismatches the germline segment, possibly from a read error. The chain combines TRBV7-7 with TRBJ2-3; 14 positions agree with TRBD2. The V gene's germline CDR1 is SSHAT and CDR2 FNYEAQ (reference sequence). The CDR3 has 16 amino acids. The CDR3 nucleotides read TGTGCTAGCAGCCTGGGACTAGCGGGAGTGGCAGATACGCAGTATTTT. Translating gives CASSLGLAGVADTQYF.

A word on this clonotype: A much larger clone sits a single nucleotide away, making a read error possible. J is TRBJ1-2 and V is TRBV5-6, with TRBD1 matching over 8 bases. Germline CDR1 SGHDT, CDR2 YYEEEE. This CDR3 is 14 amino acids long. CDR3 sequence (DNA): TGTGGCAGCAGCTTGTTGGGCAGGGGGCAGGGCTACACCTTC. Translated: CGSSLLGRGQGYTF.

This chain's CDR3 is CSARDGTSGRADTQYF. CDR3 bases: TGCAGTGCTAGAGATGGTACTAGCGGGAGGGCAGATACGCAGTATTTT. The chain links TRBV20-1 to TRBJ2-3; the match to TRBD2 covers 13 bases. Germline CDR1 reads DFQATT; CDR2 reads SNEGSKA (reference sequence). Trimming took 0 bases from V and 4 from J; bases not matched to a gene: 4. The CDR3 consists of 16 residues.

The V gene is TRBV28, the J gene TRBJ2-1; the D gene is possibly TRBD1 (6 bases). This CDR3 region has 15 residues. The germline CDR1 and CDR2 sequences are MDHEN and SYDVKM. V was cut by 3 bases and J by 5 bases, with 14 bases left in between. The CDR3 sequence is CASSFWDTSHNEQFF. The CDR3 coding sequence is TGTGCCAGCAGTTTTTGGGACACGTCGCACAATGAGCAGTTCTTC.

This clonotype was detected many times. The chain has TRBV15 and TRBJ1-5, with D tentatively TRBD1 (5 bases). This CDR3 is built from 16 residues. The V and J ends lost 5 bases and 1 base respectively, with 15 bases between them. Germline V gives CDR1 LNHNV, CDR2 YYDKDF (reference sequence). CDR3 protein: CATSSRRTLSNQPQHF. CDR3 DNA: TGTGCCACCAGCTCTAGGCGGACATTAAGCAATCAGCCCCAGCATTTT.

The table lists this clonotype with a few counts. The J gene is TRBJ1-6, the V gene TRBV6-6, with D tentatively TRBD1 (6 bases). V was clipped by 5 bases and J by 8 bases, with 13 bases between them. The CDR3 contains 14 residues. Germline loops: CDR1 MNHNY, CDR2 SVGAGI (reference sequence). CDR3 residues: CASSGTGLDSPLHF. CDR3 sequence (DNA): TGTGCCAGCAGTGGAACAGGGCTCGATTCACCCCTCCACTTT.

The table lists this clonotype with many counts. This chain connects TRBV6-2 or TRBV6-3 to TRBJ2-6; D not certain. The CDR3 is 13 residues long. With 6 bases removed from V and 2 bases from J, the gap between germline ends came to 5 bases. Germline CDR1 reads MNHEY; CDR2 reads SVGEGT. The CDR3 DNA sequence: TGTGCCAGCAGCCGTGCTGGGGCCAACGTCCTGACTTTC. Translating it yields CASSRAGANVLTF.

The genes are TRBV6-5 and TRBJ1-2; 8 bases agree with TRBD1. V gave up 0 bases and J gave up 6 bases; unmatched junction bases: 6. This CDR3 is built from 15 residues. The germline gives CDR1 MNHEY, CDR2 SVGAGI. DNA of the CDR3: TGTGCCAGCAGTTACTCGAGCGCAGGGGGCGATGGCTACACCTTC. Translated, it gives CASSYSSAGGDGYTF.

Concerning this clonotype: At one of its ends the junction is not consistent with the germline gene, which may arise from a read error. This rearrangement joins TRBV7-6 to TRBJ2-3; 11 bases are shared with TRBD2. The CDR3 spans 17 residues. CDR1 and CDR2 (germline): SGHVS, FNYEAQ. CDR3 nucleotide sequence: TGTGCCAGCAGCTTAGCGCAGGGGACTAGCGGCACAAATACGCAGTATTTT. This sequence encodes CASSLAQGTSGTNTQYF.

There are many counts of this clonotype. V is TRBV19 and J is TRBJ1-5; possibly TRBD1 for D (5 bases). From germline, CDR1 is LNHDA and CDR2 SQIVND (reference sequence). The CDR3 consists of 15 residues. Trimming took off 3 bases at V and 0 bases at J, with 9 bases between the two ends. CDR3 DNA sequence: TGTGCCAGTAGTATGGCAAGGGGTAGCAATCAGCCCCAGCATTTT. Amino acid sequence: CASSMARGSNQPQHF. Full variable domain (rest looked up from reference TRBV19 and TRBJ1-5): DGGITQSPKYLFRKEGQNVTLSCEQNLNHDAMYWYRQDPGQGLRLIYYSQIVNDFQKGDIAEGYSVSREKKESFPLTVTSAQKNPTAFYLCASSMARGSNQPQHFGDGTRLSIL.

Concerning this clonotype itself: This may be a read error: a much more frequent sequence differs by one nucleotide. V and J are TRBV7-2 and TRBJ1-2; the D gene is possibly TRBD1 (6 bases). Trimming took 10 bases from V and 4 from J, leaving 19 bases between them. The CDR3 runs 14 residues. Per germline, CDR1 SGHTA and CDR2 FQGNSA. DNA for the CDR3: TGTGCCACCTCAGGGGAAGGACGCGGCTATGGCTACACCTTC. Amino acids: CATSGEGRGYGYTF.

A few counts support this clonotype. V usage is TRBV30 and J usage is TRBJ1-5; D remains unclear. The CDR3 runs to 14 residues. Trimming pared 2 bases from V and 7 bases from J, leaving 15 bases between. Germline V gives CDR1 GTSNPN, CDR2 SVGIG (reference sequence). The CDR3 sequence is CAWSFPGPGQPQHF. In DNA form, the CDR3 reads TGTGCCTGGAGTTTCCCAGGTCCAGGACAGCCCCAGCATTTT. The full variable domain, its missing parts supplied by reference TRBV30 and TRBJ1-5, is SQTIHQWPATLVQPVGSPLSLECTVEGTSNPNLYWYRQAAGRGLQLLFYSVGIGQISSEVPQNLSASRPQDRQFILSSKKLLLSDSGFYLCAWSFPGPGQPQHFGDGTRLSIL.

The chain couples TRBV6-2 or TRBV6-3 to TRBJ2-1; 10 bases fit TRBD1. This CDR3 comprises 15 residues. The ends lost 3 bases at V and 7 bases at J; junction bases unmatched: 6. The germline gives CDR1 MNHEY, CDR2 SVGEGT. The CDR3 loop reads CASSYGGQGWNEQFF. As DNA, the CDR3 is TGTGCCAGCAGTTATGGGGGACAGGGGTGGAATGAGCAGTTCTTC.

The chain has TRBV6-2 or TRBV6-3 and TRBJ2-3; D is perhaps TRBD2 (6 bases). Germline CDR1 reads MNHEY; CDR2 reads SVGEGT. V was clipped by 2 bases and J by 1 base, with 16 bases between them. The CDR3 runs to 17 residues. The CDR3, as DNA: TGTGCCAGCAGTTACGACCCCTCCGGGAGTCGCACAGATACGCAGTATTTT. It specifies CASSYDPSGSRTDTQYF.

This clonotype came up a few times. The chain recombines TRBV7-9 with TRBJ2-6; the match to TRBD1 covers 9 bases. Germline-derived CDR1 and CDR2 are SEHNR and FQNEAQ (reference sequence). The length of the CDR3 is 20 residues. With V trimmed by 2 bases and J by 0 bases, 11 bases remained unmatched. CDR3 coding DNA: TGTGCCAGCAGCTTAAAGCCGGGACAGGGTTTCCTCTCTGGGGCCAACGTCCTGACTTTC. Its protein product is CASSLKPGQGFLSGANVLTF.

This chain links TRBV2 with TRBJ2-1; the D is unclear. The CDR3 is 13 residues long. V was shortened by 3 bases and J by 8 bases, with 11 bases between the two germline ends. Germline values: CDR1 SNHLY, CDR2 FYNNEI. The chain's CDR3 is CASSDVRIDEQFF. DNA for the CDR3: TGTGCCAGCAGTGATGTGAGGATCGATGAGCAGTTCTTC.

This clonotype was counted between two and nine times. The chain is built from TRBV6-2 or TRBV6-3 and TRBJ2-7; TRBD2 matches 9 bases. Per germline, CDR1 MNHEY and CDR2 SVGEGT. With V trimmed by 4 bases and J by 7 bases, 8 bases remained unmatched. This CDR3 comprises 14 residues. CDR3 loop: CASSFKREAGEQYF. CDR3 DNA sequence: TGTGCCAGCAGTTTCAAGCGGGAGGCGGGGGAGCAGTACTTC.

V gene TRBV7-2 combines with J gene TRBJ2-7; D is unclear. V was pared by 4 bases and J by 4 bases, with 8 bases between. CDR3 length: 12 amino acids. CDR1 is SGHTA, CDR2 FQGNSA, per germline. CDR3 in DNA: TGTGCCAGCAGCTCGTACCTATACGAGCAGTACTTC. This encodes CASSSYLYEQYF.

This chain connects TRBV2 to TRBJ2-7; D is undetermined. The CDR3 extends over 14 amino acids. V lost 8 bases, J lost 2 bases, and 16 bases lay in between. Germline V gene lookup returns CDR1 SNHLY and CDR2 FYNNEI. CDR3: CASQHKETAYEQYF. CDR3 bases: TGTGCCAGCCAACATAAGGAGACTGCCTACGAGCAGTACTTC.